These 3 T cell receptor beta chains originate from one sample sequenced in a study of T cells in Graves' hyperthyroidism and ophthalmopathy. From RNA transcripts, TCR beta CDR3 regions were amplified. HTBI primers were used for first-round RT-PCR of the TCR CDR3. From the multiplex PCR reads, TCRdb called clonotypes with MiXCR, one entry per CDR3 protein. The sample holds around 760,000 distinct CDR3 sequences, about 35% seen once. The source material was blood. The receptors come from a woman aged 40 to 55 with Graves' hyperthyroidism.

This clonotype was seen ten or more times. The gene calls are TRBV19 and TRBJ1-2; the D is unclear. Germline V gives CDR1 LNHDA, CDR2 SQIVND (reference sequence). V was trimmed by 5 bases and J by 1 base, leaving 5 bases between them. This CDR3 is built from 12 residues. CDR3 amino acids: CASSGDNYGYTF. CDR3 bases: TGTGCCAGTAGTGGTGATAACTATGGCTACACCTTC. Filled out from reference TRBV19 and TRBJ1-2, the complete variable domain reads DGGITQSPKYLFRKEGQNVTLSCEQNLNHDAMYWYRQDPGQGLRLIYYSQIVNDFQKGDIAEGYSVSREKKESFPLTVTSAQKNPTAFYLCASSGDNYGYTFGSGTRLTVV.

This clonotype was found once. The chain carries TRBV10-3 and TRBJ1-2; tentative D call: TRBD1 (6 bases). This CDR3 comprises 12 residues. CDR1 is ENHRY and CDR2 is SYGVKD in the germline V gene. Trimming cost V 10 bases and J 4 bases, with 13 bases left between them. The CDR3 DNA reads TGTGCCAGCGGAGAACAGGGCTATGGCTACACCTTC. Its translation is CASGEQGYGYTF.

This clonotype was counted many times. The chain couples TRBV7-6 to TRBJ1-1, with D perhaps matching TRBD1 (6 bases). From germline, CDR1 is SGHVS and CDR2 FNYEAQ. V was pared by 2 bases and J by 8 bases, with 15 bases between. There are 14 residues in the CDR3. The CDR3 reads CASSLPLQGNEAFF. The CDR3 coding sequence is TGTGCCAGCAGCTTACCCCTACAGGGAAACGAAGCTTTCTTT.